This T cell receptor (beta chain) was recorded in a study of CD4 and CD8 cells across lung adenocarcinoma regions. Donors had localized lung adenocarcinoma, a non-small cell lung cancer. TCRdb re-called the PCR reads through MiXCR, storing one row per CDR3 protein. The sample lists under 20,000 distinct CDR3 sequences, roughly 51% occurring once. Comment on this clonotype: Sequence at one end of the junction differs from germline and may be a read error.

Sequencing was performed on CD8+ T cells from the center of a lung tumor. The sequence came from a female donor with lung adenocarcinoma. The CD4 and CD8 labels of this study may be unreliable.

The CDR3 region has the DNA TGTGCCGGCAGCCTAGGAGACAGCTCCTACAATGAGCAGTTCTTC. Encoded protein: CAGSLGDSSYNEQFF. V gene TRBV12-3 or TRBV12-4 combines with J gene TRBJ2-1; D is possibly TRBD1 (5 bases). This CDR3 is 15 amino acids long.